This entry describes one T cell receptor beta chain. Antigen specificity is unknown. This entry belongs to a study of siplizumab effects on memory and regulatory T cells. Broader study findings: Apparently more diverse than memory cells, naive T cells also seemed major alloresponse contributors. Siplizumab led to significantly less abundant alloreactive sequences that could be traced back to unstimulated CD4+ memory cells.

The data were produced by immunoSEQ multiplex PCR, yet TCRdb's version contains in-frame clones alone and is incomplete. The profile shows roughly 69,000 clones, roughly 80% of them singletons. Germline assignment: CDR1 SNHLY and CDR2 FYNNEI. With 5 bases clipped from V and 12 bases from J, the junction kept 16 bases outside the gene matches. CDR3 size: 15 residues. The sequencing sample was made of memory CD4+ T cells sorted from blood. The rearrangement joins TRBV2 to TRBJ1-2; TRBD1 aligns across 9 bases. The TCR comes from a human donor in good health. This CDR3 reads CASSSLAGTGSFHTF. CDR3 DNA: TGTGCCAGCAGTTCCCTTGCCGGGACAGGGTCCTTCCACACCTTC.